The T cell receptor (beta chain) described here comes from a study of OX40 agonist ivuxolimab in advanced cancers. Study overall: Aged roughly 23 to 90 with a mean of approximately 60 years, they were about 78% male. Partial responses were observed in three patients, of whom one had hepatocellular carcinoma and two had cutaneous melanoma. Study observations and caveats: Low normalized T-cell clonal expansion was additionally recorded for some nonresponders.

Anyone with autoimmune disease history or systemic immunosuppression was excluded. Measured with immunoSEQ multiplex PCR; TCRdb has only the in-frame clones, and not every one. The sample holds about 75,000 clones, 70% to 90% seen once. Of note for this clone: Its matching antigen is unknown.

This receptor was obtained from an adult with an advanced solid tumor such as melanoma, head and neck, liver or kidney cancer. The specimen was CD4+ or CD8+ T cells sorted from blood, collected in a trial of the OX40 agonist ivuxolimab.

CDR3 DNA: TGCAGCGTTGATAGGAAGGGGGGCATCTACACCTTC. Translation gives CSVDRKGGIYTF. This chain uses TRBV29-1 with TRBJ1-2; a possible D gene is TRBD1 (6 bases). The germline V gene encodes CDR1 SQVTM and CDR2 ANQGSEA. This CDR3 is built from 12 residues. Trimming pared 3 bases from V and 10 bases from J, leaving 15 bases between.